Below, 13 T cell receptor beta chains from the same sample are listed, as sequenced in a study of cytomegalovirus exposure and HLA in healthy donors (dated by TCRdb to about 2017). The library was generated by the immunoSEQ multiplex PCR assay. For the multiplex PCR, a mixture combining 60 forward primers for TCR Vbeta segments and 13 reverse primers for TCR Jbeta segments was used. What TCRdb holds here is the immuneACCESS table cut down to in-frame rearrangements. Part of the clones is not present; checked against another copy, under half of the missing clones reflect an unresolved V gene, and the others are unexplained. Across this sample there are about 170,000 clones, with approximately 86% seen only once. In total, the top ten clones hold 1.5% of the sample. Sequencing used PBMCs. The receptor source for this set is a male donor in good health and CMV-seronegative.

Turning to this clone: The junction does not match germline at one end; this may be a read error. The CDR3 here is CSSSFSASGMFETQYF. DNA of the CDR3: TGTTCCAGCAGCTTCTCGGCTAGCGGGATGTTCGAGACCCAGTACTTC. V usage is TRBV7-9 and J usage is TRBJ2-5; 9 positions agree with TRBD2. CDR3 length: 16 residues. The germline V gene has CDR1 SEHNR and CDR2 FQNEAQ (reference sequence). The full variable domain, in which reference TRBV7-9 and TRBJ2-5 provide the parts outside the CDR3, is DTGVSQNPRHKITKRGQNVTFRCDPISEHNRLYWYRQTLGQGPEFLTYFQNEAQLEKSRLLSDRFSAERPKGSFSTLEIQRTEQGDSAMYLCSSSFSASGMFETQYFGPGTRLLVL.

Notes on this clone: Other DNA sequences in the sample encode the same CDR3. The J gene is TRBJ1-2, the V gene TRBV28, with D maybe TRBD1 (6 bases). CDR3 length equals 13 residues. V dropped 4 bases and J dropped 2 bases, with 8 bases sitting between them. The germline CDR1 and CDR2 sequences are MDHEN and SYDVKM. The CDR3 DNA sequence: TGTGCCAGCAGTTCTGGACAGAACTATGGCTACACCTTC. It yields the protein CASSSGQNYGYTF.

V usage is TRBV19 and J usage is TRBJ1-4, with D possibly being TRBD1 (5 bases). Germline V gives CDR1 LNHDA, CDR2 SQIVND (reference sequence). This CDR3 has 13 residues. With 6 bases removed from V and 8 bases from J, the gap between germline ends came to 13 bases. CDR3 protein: CASSSRAAEKLFF. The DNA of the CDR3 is TGTGCCAGTAGCTCCAGGGCTGCGGAAAAACTGTTTTTT.

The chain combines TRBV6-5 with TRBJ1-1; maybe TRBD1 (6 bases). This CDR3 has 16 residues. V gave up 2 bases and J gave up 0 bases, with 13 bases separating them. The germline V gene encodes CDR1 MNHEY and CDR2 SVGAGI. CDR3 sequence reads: CASSYDQGHMNTEAFF. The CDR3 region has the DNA TGTGCCAGCAGTTACGACCAGGGGCACATGAACACTGAAGCTTTCTTT.

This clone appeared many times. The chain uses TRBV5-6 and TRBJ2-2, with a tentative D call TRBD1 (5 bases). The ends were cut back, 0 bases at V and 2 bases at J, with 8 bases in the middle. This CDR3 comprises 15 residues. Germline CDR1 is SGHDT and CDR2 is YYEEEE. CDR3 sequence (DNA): TGTGCCAGCAGCTTGGACAGGATCAACACCGGGGAGCTGTTTTTT. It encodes CASSLDRINTGELFF.

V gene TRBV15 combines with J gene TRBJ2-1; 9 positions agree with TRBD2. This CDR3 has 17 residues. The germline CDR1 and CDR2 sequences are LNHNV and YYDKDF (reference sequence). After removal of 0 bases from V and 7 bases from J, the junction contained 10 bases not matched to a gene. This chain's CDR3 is CATSRERLREGWNEQFF. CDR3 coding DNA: TGTGCCACCAGCAGAGAACGACTGCGGGAGGGTTGGAATGAGCAGTTCTTC.

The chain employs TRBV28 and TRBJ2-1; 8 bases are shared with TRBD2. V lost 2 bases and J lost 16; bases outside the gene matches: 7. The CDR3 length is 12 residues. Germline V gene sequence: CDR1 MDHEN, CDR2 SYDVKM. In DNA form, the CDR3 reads TGTGCCAGCAGTTTAAGTAGGACTAGCACCTTCTTC. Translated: CASSLSRTSTFF.

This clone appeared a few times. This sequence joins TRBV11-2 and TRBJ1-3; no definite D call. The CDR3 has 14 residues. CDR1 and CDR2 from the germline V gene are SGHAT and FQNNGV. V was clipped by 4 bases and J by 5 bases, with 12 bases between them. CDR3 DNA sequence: TGTGCCAGCAGCTCCGGGGATTTGAGAAACACCATATATTTT. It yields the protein CASSSGDLRNTIYF.

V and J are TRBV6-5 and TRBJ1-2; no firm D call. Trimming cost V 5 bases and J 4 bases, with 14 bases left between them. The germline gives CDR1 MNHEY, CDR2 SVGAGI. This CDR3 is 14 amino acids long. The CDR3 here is CASSHDRWSYGYTF. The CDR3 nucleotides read TGTGCCAGCAGTCACGACCGTTGGAGCTATGGCTACACCTTC.

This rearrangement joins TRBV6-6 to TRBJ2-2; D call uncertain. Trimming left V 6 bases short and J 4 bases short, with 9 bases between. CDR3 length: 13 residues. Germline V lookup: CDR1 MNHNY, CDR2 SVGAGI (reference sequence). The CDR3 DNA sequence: TGTGCCAGCAGGCGTTTGAGCACCGGGGAGCTGTTTTTT. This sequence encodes CASRRLSTGELFF.

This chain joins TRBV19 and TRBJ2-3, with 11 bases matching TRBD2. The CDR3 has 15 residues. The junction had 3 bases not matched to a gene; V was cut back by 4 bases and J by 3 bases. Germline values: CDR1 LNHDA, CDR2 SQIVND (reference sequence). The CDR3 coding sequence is TGTGCCAGTAGTACCCGGACTAGCGGGACAGATACGCAGTATTTT. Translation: CASSTRTSGTDTQYF. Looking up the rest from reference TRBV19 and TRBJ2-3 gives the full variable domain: DGGITQSPKYLFRKEGQNVTLSCEQNLNHDAMYWYRQDPGQGLRLIYYSQIVNDFQKGDIAEGYSVSREKKESFPLTVTSAQKNPTAFYLCASSTRTSGTDTQYFGPGTRLTVL.

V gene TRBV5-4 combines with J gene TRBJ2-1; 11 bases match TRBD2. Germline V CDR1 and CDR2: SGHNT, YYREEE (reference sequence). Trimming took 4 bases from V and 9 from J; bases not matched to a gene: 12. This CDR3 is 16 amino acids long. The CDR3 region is CASSPLAGGVIGEQFF. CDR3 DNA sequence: TGTGCCAGCAGCCCCTTAGCGGGAGGGGTTATTGGTGAGCAGTTCTTC.

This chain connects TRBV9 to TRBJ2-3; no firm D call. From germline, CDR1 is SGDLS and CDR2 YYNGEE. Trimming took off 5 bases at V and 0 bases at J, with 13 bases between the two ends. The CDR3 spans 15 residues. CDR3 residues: CASSGGEKSTDTQYF. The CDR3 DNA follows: TGTGCCAGCAGTGGTGGTGAGAAGAGCACAGATACGCAGTATTTT.